A single TCR beta chain is shown here with its context. Its antigen remains unknown. These donors counted as nominally healthy when sampled, but unrecorded immune exposures were likely. Trimming shortened V by 0 bases and J by 5 bases, and 16 bases separated the two germline ends. Germline V CDR1 and CDR2: SEHNR, FQNEAQ (reference sequence). The CDR3 has 16 residues. The record originates from a study of cytomegalovirus exposure and HLA in healthy donors. Study-wide points: With later analysis, a missense DCLRE1C variant became linked to TCR beta V- and J-gene trimming. The classifier was said to identify cytomegalovirus status with high specificity and sensitivity. The majority of CMV-associated TCR beta chains were reported as apparently HLA-restricted in a later analysis.

In the PCR, 60 Vbeta and 13 Jbeta primers were used. Sequencing used immunoSEQ multiplex PCR; TCRdb keeps in-frame clones, though not all of them. The sample records around 150,000 clones, around 81% being singletons. The receptor was derived from a male donor in good health and CMV-seronegative. This chain uses TRBV7-9 with TRBJ1-1; the D is unclear. The sequenced sample was PBMCs. The CDR3 DNA sequence: TGTGCCAGCAGCTTAGCCTTCAGACTTAAGAGGACTGAAGCTTTCTTT. This codes for CASSLAFRLKRTEAFF.